This T cell receptor beta chain was identified in a study of Graves' ophthalmopathy and Graves' hyperthyroidism. Study at large: Untreated patients at initial diagnosis provided peripheral blood.

Concerning this clonotype: Its antigen is not identified.

Study-wide results and limits: Blood also held most thyroid clonotypes expanded above 0.001 frequency.

The CDR3 runs to 11 residues. CDR1 is ENHRY, CDR2 SYGVKD, per germline. Trimming stripped 6 bases from V and 7 bases from J, with 10 bases between. The sequenced template was RNA, covering the TCR beta CDR3 region. RT-PCR was first run with HTBI primers, then multiplex PCR in a second round. From the multiplex PCR reads, TCRdb called clonotypes with MiXCR, one entry per CDR3 protein. The table includes 200,000 to 300,000 distinct CDR3 sequences, around 42% detected once. All donors with ophthalmopathy were recorded as having moderate-to-severe activity, CAS ≥3, NOSPECS ≥4 and a duration under 3 months.

J is TRBJ2-7 and V is TRBV10-3; D is possibly TRBD1 (6 bases). Sequencing input: peripheral blood. The TCR was taken from an adult man with Graves' ophthalmopathy. The CDR3, as DNA: TGTGCCATCAGGGGGGCGGTGGAGCAGTACTTC. It encodes CAIRGAVEQYF.